This TCR beta chain was recorded in a study of cytomegalovirus exposure and HLA in healthy donors. Points from the study as a whole: Across HLA loci, a later analysis found differing TCR association rates, with DRB1 most and HLA-C fewest. Most subjects had HLA-A and HLA-B alleles reportedly predicted accurately by TCR beta sequences.

Regarding this clone: Its specificity is not known.

Both 60 Vbeta primers and 13 Jbeta primers went into the PCR. Assay used: immunoSEQ multiplex PCR; TCRdb lists only in-frame clones, some missing. The data show about 240,000 clones, with about 86% seen just once and about 7.3% held by the top ten. The CDR3 runs 17 residues. Germline CDR1 and CDR2: SGHRS and YFSETQ. J was trimmed by 1 base and V by 0 bases; bases with no gene match: 3. This TCR came from a woman in her fifties or sixties in good health and CMV-seropositive. Sequencing used PBMCs. The genes are TRBV5-1 and TRBJ2-4, with 11 bases lining up with TRBD2. CDR3 in amino acids: CASSLGRLAGAKNIQYF. CDR3 DNA sequence: TGCGCCAGCAGCTTGGGGCGACTAGCGGGGGCCAAAAACATTCAGTACTTC.